A selection of T cell receptor beta chains follows, all from one sample in a study of long-term antiretroviral therapy in people with HIV. Profiling relied on immunoSEQ multiplex PCR, and the TCRdb table lists in-frame clones only, not all of them. The sample lists under 20,000 clones, 76% seen once, with roughly 8.8% in the top ten. The sequencing used unsorted PBMCs, collected 0.5 years before starting antiretroviral therapy. These TCRs come from a man between 18 and 35 years old with HIV. CDR3s include the opening cysteine and the closing phenylalanine or tryptophan. Each record gives: J gene, clone size, V gene, D gene, CDR3 length, CDR3 protein, CDR3 DNA. D genes are given only for firm matches. Clone size is shown for a subset of rows, as once, few, many or a class of expanded clone.

TRBJ1-5 once TRBV28 TRBD1 17 CASSLRAGQGEGQPQHF TGTGCCAGCAGTTTAAGGGCGGGACAGGGGGAAGGGCAGCCCCAGCATTTT
TRBJ2-3 NA TRBV5-6 NA 12 CASSKGDGTQYF TGTGCCAGCAGCAAAGGAGACGGTACGCAGTATTTT
TRBJ2-7 NA TRBV5-6 NA 14 CASSLVGLYYEQYF TGTGCCAGCAGCTTGGTGGGACTCTATTACGAGCAGTACTTC
TRBJ1-1 once TRBV6-5 NA 14 CASSLLGPNTEAFF TGTGCCAGCAGCCTCCTGGGACCGAACACTGAAGCTTTCTTT
TRBJ2-1 few TRBV6-4 NA 15 CASSATSEFYNEQFF TGTGCCAGCAGTGCAACCTCAGAATTCTACAATGAGCAGTTCTTC
TRBJ2-3 once TRBV5-6 NA 15 CASSLVHREVSLQYF TGTGCCAGCAGCTTGGTCCACAGGGAGGTATCTCTGCAGTATTTT
TRBJ2-4 once TRBV9 NA 16 CASSVGSGQVGDIQYF TGTGCCAGCAGCGTCGGTTCAGGTCAAGTAGGGGACATTCAGTACTTC
TRBJ1-1 NA TRBV19 NA 14 CASSLQGARPEAFF TGTGCCAGTAGTCTACAGGGTGCCCGTCCTGAAGCTTTCTTT
TRBJ2-2 few TRBV7-2 NA 12 CASSLKLGELFF TGTGCCAGCAGCTTGAAGTTAGGGGAGCTGTTTTTT
TRBJ2-7 NA TRBV7-2 NA 13 CASSFAPDYEQYF TGTGCCAGCAGCTTCGCACCCGACTACGAGCAGTACTTC
TRBJ2-5 NA TRBV11-2 TRBD1 14 CASSRDRGQETQYF TGTGCCAGCAGCCGGGACAGGGGCCAAGAGACCCAGTACTTC
TRBJ1-5 NA TRBV7-8 NA 12 CASSLGDQPQHF TGTGCCAGCAGCTTAGGGGATCAGCCCCAGCATTTT
TRBJ2-2 NA TRBV27 NA 16 CASSFSGGQTGGELFF TGTGCCAGCAGTTTTTCGGGCGGACAAACAGGCGGGGAGCTGTTTTTT
TRBJ2-7 few TRBV7-7 TRBD1 14 CASSLGQGAYEQYF TGTGCTAGCAGCTTAGGGCAGGGGGCCTACGAGCAGTACTTC
TRBJ1-6 NA TRBV6-4 NA 15 CASSKGTGFHSPLHF TGTGCCAGCAGTAAGGGAACCGGTTTCCATTCACCCCTCCACTTT
TRBJ2-7 NA TRBV29-1 NA 13 CSVETYLSYEQYF TGCAGCGTTGAAACATACCTCTCCTACGAGCAGTACTTC
TRBJ2-7 NA TRBV5-1 TRBD2 15 CASSLGGGGSYEQYF TGCGCCAGCAGCTTGGGCGGCGGGGGCTCCTACGAGCAGTACTTC
TRBJ2-3 NA TRBV6-1 TRBD2 19 CASSEASGGARVRTDTQYF TGTGCCAGCAGTGAAGCCAGCGGGGGGGCGAGAGTGCGCACAGATACGCAGTATTTT
TRBJ1-1 NA TRBV19 TRBD1 16 CASSKGVGQGGIEAFF TGTGCCAGTAGTAAAGGGGTGGGACAGGGGGGAATTGAAGCTTTCTTT
TRBJ2-7 NA TRBV5-4 TRBD2 15 CASGTLAGESPEQYF TGTGCCAGCGGAACCTTAGCGGGAGAAAGTCCCGAGCAGTACTTC
TRBJ2-5 NA TRBV7-2 TRBD1 15 CASSPQQGAKVTQYF TGTGCCAGCAGCCCTCAACAGGGGGCGAAGGTAACCCAGTACTTC
TRBJ1-2 NA TRBV18 NA 14 CASSPPFSNYGYTF TGTGCCAGCTCACCACCCTTCTCCAACTATGGCTACACCTTC
TRBJ2-7 NA TRBV5-1 NA 13 CASSPTGPYEQYF TGCGCCAGCAGCCCCACAGGACCCTACGAGCAGTACTTC
TRBJ2-7 few TRBV5-1 TRBD1 15 CASSWKTGDTYEQYF TGCGCCAGCAGCTGGAAGACAGGGGACACCTACGAGCAGTACTTC
TRBJ1-2 NA TRBV4-1 NA 18 CASSPRDIYLSDNYGYTF TGCGCCAGCAGCCCCCGGGACATCTACCTCTCCGATAACTATGGCTACACCTTC
TRBJ1-4 NA TRBV6-5 NA 14 CASKARRTNEKLFF TGTGCCAGCAAGGCGAGGAGAACTAATGAAAAACTGTTTTTT
TRBJ2-2 NA TRBV12-5 NA 17 CASGLVQYEGATGELFF TGTGCTAGTGGTTTGGTACAATACGAAGGGGCAACTGGGGAGCTGTTTTTT
TRBJ2-1 NA TRBV27 NA 14 CASSTRLFYNEQFF TGTGCCAGCAGTACCCGACTGTTCTACAATGAGCAGTTCTTC
TRBJ2-7 NA TRBV27 NA 13 CASSYGPAYEQYF TGTGCCAGCAGTTACGGTCCAGCCTACGAGCAGTACTTC
TRBJ2-2 NA TRBV5-6 NA 15 CASSLTGTNTGELFF TGTGCCAGCAGCTTGACAGGGACGAACACCGGGGAGCTGTTTTTT
TRBJ2-7 NA TRBV28 TRBD1 14 CASSFQTGAYEQYF TGTGCCAGCAGTTTCCAGACAGGGGCCTACGAGCAGTACTTC
TRBJ2-7 NA TRBV4-2 TRBD2 15 CASAALLAANYEQYF TGTGCCAGCGCAGCCCTTCTAGCGGCCAACTACGAGCAGTACTTC
TRBJ1-1 NA TRBV7-9 TRBD1 15 CASSLTQGADTEAFF TGTGCCAGCAGCTTAACACAGGGGGCAGACACTGAAGCTTTCTTT
TRBJ1-4 NA TRBV6-1 TRBD1 16 CASSVGQGRVREKLFF TGTGCCAGCAGTGTGGGACAGGGAAGGGTACGTGAAAAACTGTTTTTT
TRBJ1-1 once TRBV15 TRBD1 18 CATETGTGSHLGNTEAFF TGTGCCACCGAGACCGGGACAGGGTCCCATTTGGGGAACACTGAAGCTTTCTTT
TRBJ2-1 NA TRBV5-4 TRBD2 16 CASSHDNGRAYNEQFF TGTGCCAGCAGCCACGATAACGGGAGGGCCTACAATGAGCAGTTCTTC
TRBJ1-1 NA TRBV6-4 TRBD1 13 CASSDGGTGEAFF TGTGCCAGCAGTGACGGTGGGACAGGGGAAGCTTTCTTT
TRBJ2-2 few TRBV15 NA 12 CATSPRGGELFF TGTGCCACCAGCCCCCGAGGCGGGGAGCTGTTTTTT
TRBJ1-3 NA TRBV29-1 NA 14 CSVEGGVSGNTIYF TGCAGCGTTGAGGGGGGGGTCTCTGGAAACACCATATATTTT
TRBJ1-4 few TRBV2 NA 11 CASSEDEKLFF TGTGCCAGCAGTGAAGATGAAAAACTGTTTTTT
TRBJ2-2 few TRBV4-3 NA 17 CASSQEGDGSYTGELFF TGCGCCAGCAGCCAAGAGGGCGATGGCTCTTACACCGGGGAGCTGTTTTTT
TRBJ2-3 NA TRBV5-6 NA 15 CASSFNRDRTDTQYF TGTGCCAGCAGCTTTAACCGGGACCGCACAGATACGCAGTATTTT
TRBJ1-1 NA TRBV2 TRBD1 14 CASSVQGGGTEAFF TGTGCCAGCAGTGTTCAGGGGGGAGGCACTGAAGCTTTCTTT
TRBJ1-1 NA TRBV7-9 TRBD1 13 CASRGRENTEAFF TGTGCCTCCAGGGGGCGTGAGAACACTGAAGCTTTCTTT
TRBJ2-2 NA TRBV5-1 NA 14 CASFPGANTGELFF TGCGCCAGCTTCCCTGGCGCGAACACCGGGGAGCTGTTTTTT
TRBJ2-7 NA TRBV9 NA 13 CASSGTASYEQYF TGTGCCAGCAGCGGGACAGCGAGCTACGAGCAGTACTTC
TRBJ1-2 NA TRBV5-4 NA 16 CASSLGGDQANYGYTF TGTGCCAGCAGCTTGGGCGGCGACCAAGCTAACTATGGCTACACCTTC
TRBJ2-7 NA TRBV28 NA 14 CASSFLGTGYEQYF TGTGCCAGCAGTTTTTTGGGAACAGGCTACGAGCAGTACTTC
TRBJ1-5 NA TRBV15 NA 15 CATSRPQVGNQPQHF TGTGCCACCAGCAGACCGCAGGTGGGGAATCAGCCCCAGCATTTT
TRBJ2-5 NA TRBV6-5 TRBD2 16 CASSYSRLAVSETQYF TGTGCCAGCAGTTACTCGCGACTAGCGGTTAGTGAGACCCAGTACTTC
TRBJ2-7 NA TRBV18 NA 16 CASSPSLYPQPYEQYF TGTGCCAGCTCACCATCCCTTTACCCTCAACCATACGAGCAGTACTTC
TRBJ1-1 NA TRBV6-1 NA 13 CASIDRTNTEAFF TGTGCCAGCATTGACAGGACGAACACTGAAGCTTTCTTT
TRBJ2-7 NA TRBV6-4 TRBD2 16 CASSAAGTSGDHEQYF TGTGCCAGCAGTGCGGCCGGGACTAGCGGGGACCACGAGCAGTACTTC
TRBJ2-1 NA TRBV2 NA 15 CASSDSGSSYNEQFF TGTGCCAGCAGTGACAGTGGGAGCTCCTACAATGAGCAGTTCTTC
TRBJ2-1 few TRBV19 NA 12 CASSQGGNEQFF TGTGCCAGTAGCCAAGGAGGCAATGAGCAGTTCTTC